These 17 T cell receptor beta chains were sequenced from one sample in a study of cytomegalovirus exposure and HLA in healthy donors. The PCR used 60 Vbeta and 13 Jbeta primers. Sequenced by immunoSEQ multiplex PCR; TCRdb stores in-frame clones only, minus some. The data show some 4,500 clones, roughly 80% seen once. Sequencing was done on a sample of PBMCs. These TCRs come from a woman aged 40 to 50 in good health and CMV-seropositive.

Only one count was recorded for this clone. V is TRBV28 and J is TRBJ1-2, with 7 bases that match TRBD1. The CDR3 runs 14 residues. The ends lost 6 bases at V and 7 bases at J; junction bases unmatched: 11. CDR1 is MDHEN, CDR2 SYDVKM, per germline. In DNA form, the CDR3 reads TGTGCCAGCAGGGAGACAGGGCCCAGGGGTGGCTACACCTTC. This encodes CASRETGPRGGYTF.

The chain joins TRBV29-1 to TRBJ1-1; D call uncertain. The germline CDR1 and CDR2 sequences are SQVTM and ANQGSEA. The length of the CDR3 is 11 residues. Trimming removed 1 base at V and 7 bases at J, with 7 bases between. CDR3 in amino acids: CSVEGAREAFF. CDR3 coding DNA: TGCAGCGTTGAAGGCGCTCGTGAAGCTTTCTTT.

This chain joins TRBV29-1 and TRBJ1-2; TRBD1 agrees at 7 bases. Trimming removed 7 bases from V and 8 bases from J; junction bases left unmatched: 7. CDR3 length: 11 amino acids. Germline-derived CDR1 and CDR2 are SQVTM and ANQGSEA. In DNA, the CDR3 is TGCAGCGCTGGAGGAGGGGGCGGCTACACCTTC. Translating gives CSAGGGGGYTF.

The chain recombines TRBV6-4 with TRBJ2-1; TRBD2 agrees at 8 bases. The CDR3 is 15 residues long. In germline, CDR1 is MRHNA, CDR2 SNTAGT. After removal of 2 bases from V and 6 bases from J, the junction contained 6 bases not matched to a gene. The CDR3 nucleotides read TGTGCCAGCAGTGACGGCGGGGGGCAAGGCAATGAGCAGTTCTTC. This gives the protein CASSDGGGQGNEQFF.

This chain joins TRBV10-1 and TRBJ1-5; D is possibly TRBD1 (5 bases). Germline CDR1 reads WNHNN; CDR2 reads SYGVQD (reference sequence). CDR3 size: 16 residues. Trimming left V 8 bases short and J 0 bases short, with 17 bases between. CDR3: CASPLGRDNSNQPQHF. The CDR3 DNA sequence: TGCGCCAGCCCTTTAGGCAGGGATAATAGCAATCAGCCCCAGCATTTT.

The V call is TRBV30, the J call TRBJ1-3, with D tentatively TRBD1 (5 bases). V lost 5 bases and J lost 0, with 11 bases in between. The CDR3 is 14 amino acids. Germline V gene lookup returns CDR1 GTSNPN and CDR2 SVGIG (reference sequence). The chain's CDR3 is CAWQTGSSGNTIYF. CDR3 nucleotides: TGTGCCTGGCAAACAGGTAGCTCTGGAAACACCATATATTTT.

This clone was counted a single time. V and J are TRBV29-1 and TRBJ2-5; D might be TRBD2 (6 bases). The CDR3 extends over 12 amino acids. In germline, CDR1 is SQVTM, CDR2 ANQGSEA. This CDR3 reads CSARRREETQYF. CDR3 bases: TGCAGTGCTAGAAGGAGGGAAGAGACCCAGTACTTC. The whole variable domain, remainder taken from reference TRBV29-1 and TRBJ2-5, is SAVISQKPSRDICQRGTSLTIQCQVDSQVTMMFWYRQQPGQSLTLIATANQGSEATYESGFVIDKFPISRPNLTFSTLTVSNMSPEDSSIYLCSARRREETQYFGPGTRLLVL.

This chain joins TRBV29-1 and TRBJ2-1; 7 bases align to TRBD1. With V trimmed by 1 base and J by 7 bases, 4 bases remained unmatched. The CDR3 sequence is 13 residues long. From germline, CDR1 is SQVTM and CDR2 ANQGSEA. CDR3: CSVEADRRNEQFF. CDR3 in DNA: TGCAGCGTTGAAGCGGACAGGCGAAATGAGCAGTTCTTC.

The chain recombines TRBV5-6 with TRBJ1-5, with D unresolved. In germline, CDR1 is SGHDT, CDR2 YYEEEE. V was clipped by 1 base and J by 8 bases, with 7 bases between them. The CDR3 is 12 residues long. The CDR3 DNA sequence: TGTGCCAGCAGCTTGAACGCGGAGCCCCAGCATTTT. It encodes CASSLNAEPQHF.

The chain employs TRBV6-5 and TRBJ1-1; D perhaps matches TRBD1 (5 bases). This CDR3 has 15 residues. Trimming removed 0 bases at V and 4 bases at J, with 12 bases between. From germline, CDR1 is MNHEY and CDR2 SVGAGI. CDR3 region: CASSYSEDGGTEAFF. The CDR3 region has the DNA TGTGCCAGCAGTTACTCGGAGGACGGGGGCACTGAAGCTTTCTTT.

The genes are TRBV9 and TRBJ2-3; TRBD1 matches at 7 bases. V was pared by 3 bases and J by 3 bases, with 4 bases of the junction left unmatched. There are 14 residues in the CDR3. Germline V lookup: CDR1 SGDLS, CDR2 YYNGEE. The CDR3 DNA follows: TGTGCCAGCAGCGCGACAGGGCGGACAGATACGCAGTATTTT. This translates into CASSATGRTDTQYF.

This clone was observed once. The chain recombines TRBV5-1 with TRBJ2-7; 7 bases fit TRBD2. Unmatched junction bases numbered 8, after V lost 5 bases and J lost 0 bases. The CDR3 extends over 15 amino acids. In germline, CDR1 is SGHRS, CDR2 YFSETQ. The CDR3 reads CASSRSGVSSYEQYF. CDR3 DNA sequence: TGCGCCAGCAGTCGAAGCGGGGTAAGCTCCTACGAGCAGTACTTC. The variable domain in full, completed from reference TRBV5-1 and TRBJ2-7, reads KAGVTQTPRYLIKTRGQQVTLSCSPISGHRSVSWYQQTPGQGLQFLFEYFSETQRNKGNFPGRFSGRQFSNSRSEMNVSTLELGDSALYLCASSRSGVSSYEQYFGPGTRLTVT.

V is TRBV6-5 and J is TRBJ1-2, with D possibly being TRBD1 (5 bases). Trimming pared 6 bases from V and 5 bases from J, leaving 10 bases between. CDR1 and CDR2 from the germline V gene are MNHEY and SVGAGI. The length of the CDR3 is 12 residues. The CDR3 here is CASSLKGYGYTF. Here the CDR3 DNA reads TGTGCCAGCAGCTTGAAGGGGTATGGCTACACCTTC.

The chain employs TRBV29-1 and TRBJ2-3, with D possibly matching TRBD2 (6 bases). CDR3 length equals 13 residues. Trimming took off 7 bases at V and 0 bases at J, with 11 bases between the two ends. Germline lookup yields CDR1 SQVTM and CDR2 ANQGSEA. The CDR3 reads CSAAGTSTDTQYF. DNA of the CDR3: TGCAGCGCCGCGGGGACTAGCACAGATACGCAGTATTTT.

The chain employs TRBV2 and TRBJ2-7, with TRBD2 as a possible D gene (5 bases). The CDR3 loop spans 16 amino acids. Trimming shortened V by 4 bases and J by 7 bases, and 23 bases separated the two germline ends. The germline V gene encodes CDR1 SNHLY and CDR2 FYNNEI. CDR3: CASSAVGISYLQEQYF. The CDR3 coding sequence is TGTGCCAGCAGTGCGGTCGGGATTTCCTACCTCCAGGAGCAGTACTTC.

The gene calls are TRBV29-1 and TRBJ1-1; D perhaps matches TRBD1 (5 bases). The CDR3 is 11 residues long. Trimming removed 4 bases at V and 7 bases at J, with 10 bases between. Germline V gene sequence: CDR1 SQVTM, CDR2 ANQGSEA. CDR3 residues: CSVGERGEAFF. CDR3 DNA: TGCAGCGTTGGGGAAAGGGGTGAAGCTTTCTTT.

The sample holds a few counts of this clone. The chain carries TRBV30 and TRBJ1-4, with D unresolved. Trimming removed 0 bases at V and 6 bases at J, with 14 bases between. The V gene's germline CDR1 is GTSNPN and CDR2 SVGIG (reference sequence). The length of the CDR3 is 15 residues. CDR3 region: CAWSVRRGVYEKLFF. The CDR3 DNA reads TGTGCCTGGAGTGTACGTCGGGGAGTCTATGAAAAACTGTTTTTT.